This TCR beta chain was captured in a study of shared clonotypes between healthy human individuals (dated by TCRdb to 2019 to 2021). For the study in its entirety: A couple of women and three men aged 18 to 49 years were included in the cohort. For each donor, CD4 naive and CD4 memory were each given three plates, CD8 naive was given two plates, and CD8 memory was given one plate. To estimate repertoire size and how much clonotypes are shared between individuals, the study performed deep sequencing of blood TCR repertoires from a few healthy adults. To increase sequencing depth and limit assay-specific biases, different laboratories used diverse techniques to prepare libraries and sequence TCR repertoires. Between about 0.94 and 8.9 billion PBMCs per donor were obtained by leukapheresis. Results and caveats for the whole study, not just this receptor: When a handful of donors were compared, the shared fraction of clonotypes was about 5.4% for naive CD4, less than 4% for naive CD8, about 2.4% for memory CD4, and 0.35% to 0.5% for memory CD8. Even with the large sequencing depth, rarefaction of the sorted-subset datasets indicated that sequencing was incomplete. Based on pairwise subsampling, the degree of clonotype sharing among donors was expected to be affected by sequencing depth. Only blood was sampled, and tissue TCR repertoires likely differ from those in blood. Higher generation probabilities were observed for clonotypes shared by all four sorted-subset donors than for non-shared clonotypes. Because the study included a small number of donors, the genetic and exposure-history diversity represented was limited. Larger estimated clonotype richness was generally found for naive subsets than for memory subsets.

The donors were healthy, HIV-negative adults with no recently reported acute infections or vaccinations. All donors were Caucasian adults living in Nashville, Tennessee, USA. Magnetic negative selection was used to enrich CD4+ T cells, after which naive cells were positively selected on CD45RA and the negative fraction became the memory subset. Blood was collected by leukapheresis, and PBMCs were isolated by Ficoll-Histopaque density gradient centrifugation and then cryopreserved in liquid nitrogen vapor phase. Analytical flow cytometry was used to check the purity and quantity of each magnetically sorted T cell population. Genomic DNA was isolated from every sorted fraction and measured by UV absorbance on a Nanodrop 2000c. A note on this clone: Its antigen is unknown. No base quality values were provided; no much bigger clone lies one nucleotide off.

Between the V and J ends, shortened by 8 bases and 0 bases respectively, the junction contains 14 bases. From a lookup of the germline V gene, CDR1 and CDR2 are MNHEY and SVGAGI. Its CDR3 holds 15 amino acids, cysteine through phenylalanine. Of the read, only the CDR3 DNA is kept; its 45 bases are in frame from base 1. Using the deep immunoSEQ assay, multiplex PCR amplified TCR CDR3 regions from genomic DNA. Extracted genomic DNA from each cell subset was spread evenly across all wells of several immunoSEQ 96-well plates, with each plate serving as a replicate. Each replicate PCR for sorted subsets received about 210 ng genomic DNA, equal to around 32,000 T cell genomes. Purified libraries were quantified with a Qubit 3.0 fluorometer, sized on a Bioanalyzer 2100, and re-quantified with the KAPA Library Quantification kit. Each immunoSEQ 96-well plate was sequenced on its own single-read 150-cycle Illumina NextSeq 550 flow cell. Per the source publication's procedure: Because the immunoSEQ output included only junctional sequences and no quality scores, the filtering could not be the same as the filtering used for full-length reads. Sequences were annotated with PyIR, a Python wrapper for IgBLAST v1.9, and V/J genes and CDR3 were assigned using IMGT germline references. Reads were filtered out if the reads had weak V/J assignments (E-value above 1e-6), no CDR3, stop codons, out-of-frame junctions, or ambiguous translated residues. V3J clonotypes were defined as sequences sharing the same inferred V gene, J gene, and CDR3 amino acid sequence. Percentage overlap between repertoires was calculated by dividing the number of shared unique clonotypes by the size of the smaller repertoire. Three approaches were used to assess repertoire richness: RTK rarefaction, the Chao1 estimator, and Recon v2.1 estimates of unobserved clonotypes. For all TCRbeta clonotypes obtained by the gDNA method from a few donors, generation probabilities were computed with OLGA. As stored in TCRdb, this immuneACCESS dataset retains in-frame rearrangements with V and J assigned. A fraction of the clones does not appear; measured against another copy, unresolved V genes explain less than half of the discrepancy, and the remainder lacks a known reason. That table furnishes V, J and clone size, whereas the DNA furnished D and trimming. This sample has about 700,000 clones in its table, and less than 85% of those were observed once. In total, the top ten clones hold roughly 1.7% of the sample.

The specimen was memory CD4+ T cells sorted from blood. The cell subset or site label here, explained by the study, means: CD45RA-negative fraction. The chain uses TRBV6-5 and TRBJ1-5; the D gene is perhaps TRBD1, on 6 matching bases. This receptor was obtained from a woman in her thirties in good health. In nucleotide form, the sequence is TGTGCCAGCGGGACGACAGGATATAGCAATCAGCCCCAGCATTTT. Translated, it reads CASGTTGYSNQPQHF.